This TCR beta chain stems from a study of cytomegalovirus exposure and HLA in healthy donors. Across the study: Within the Caucasian-associated ancestry cluster were roughly 79% of the roughly 360 genotyped donors.

The PCR used 60 Vbeta and 13 Jbeta primers. Method: immunoSEQ multiplex PCR; TCRdb's copy keeps in-frame clones and lacks some. The sample has 150,000 to 200,000 clones; over 70% are singletons. Comment on this clone: Its antigen is as yet unknown.

At sampling all donors were nominally healthy, likely with unrecorded immune exposures. V trimming: 6 bases; J trimming: 5 bases; junction bases outside the gene matches: 7. The CDR3 length is 15 residues. The germline V gene encodes CDR1 SGHVS and CDR2 FQNEAQ. Study conclusions and caveats: Being indistinguishable, some V segments were excluded, TRBV6-2 and TRBV6-3 among them. A few of the chains that were CMV-associated were confirmed in vitro to be specific for CMV antigens.

Sequenced: PBMCs. The receptor was isolated from a female donor in good health and CMV-seronegative. The chain combines TRBV7-8 with TRBJ2-5; the match to TRBD2 covers 12 bases. DNA of the CDR3: TGTGCCAGCAGTTCTAGCGGGGGGGATAGTGAGACCCAGTACTTC. Its protein product is CASSSSGGDSETQYF.